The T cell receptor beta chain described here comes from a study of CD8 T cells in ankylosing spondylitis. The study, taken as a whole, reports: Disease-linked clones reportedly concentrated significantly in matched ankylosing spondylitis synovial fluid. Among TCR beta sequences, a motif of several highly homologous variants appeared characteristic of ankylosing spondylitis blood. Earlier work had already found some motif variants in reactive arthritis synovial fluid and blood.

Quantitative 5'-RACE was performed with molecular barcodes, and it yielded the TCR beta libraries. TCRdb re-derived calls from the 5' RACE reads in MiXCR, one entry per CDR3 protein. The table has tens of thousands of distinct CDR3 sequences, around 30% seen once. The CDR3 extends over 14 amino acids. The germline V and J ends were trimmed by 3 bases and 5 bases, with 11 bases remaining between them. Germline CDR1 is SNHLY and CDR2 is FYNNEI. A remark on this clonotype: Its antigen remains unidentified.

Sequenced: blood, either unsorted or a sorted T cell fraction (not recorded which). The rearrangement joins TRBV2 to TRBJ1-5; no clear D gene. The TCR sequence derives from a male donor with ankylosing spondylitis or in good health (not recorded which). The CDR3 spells CASSETGYYQPQHF. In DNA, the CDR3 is TGTGCCAGCAGTGAGACGGGGTACTATCAGCCCCAGCATTTT.